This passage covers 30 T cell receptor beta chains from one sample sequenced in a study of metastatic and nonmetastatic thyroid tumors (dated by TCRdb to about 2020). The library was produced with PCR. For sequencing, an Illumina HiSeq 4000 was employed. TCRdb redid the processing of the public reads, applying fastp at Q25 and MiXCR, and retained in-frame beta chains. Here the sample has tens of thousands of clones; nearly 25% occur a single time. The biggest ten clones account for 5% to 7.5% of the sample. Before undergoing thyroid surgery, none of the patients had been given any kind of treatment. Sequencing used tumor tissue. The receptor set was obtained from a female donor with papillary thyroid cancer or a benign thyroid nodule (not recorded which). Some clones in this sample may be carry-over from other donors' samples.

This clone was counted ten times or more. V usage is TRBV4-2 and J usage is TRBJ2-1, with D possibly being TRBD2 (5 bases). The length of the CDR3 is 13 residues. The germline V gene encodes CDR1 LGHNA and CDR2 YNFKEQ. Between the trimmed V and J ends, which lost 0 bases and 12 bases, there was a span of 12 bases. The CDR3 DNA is TGTGCCAGCAGCCAAGAAGTCAGCGGACCGCAGTTCTTC. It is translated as CASSQEVSGPQFF.

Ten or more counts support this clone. The CDR3 loop is CASKTSGLSYNEQFF. The CDR3 DNA sequence: TGTGCCAGTAAGACTAGCGGGCTATCCTACAATGAGCAGTTCTTC. V gene TRBV27 combines with J gene TRBJ2-1, with TRBD2 identical over 10 bases. This CDR3 is built from 15 residues. CDR1 and CDR2 (germline): MNHEY, SMNVEV (reference sequence). The V gene end was trimmed by 9 bases and the J gene end by 1 base; junction bases not matched to a gene: 6.

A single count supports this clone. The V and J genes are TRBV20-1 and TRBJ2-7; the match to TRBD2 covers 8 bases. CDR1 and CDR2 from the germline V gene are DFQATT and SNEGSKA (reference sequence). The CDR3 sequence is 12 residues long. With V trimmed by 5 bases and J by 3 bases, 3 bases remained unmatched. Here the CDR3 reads CSARTSGYEQYF. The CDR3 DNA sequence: TGCAGTGCTCGCACTAGCGGCTACGAGCAGTACTTC.

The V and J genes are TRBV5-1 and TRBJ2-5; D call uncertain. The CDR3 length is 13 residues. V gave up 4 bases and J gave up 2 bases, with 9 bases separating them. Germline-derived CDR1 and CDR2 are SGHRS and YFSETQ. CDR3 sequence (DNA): TGCGCCAGCAGCGAGGCATTACAAGAGACCCAGTACTTC. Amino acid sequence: CASSEALQETQYF. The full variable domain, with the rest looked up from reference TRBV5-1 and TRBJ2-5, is KAGVTQTPRYLIKTRGQQVTLSCSPISGHRSVSWYQQTPGQGLQFLFEYFSETQRNKGNFPGRFSGRQFSNSRSEMNVSTLELGDSALYLCASSEALQETQYFGPGTRLLVL.

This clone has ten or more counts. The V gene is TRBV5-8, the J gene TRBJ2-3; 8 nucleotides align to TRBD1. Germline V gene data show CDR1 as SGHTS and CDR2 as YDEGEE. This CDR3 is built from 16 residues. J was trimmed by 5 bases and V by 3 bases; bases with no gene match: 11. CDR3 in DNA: TGTGCCAGCAGCTCCCCCGACAGGGGAATCAAAGATACGCAGTATTTT. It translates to CASSSPDRGIKDTQYF.

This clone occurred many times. The CDR3 here is CASTASTSWDTQYF. Here the CDR3 DNA reads TGTGCCAGCACGGCGTCGACTAGTTGGGATACGCAGTATTTT. The V call is TRBV2, the J call TRBJ2-3; D may be TRBD2 (6 bases). Germline-derived CDR1 and CDR2 are SNHLY and FYNNEI. V was clipped by 7 bases and J by 6 bases, with 17 bases between them. This CDR3 region has 14 residues.

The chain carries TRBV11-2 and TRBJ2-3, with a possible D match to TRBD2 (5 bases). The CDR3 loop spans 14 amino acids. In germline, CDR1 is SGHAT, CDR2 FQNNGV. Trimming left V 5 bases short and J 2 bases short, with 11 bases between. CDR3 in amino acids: CASSPGLDTDTQYF. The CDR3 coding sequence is TGTGCCAGCAGCCCAGGACTTGACACAGATACGCAGTATTTT.

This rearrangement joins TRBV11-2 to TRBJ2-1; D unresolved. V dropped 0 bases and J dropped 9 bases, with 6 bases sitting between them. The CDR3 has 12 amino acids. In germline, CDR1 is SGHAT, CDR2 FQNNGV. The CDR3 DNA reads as TGTGCCAGCAGCTTAGATCTTGGTGAGCAGTTCTTC. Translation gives CASSLDLGEQFF.

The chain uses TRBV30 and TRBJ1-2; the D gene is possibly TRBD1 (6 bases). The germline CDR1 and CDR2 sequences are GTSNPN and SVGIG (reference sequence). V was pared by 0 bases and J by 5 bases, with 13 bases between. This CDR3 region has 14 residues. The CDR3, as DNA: TGTGCCTGGAGTGTAAAGGACAGCTTATATGGCTACACCTTC. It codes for CAWSVKDSLYGYTF.

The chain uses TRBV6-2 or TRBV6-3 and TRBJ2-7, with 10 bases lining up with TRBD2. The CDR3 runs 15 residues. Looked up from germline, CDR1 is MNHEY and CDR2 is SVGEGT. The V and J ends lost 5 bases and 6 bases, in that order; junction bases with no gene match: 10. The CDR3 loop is CASSNFTSGTGEQYF. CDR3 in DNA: TGTGCCAGCAGTAACTTCACTAGCGGGACTGGCGAGCAGTACTTC.

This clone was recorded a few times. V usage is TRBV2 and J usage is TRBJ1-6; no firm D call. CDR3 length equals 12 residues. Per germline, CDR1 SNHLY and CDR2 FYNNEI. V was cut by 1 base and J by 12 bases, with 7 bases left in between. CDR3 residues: CASSEERGPLHF. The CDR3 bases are TGTGCCAGCAGTGAAGAGCGGGGACCCCTCCACTTT.

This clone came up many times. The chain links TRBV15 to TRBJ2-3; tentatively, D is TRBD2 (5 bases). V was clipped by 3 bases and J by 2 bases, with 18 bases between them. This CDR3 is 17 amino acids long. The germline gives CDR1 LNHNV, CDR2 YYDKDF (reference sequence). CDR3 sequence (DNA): TGTGCCACCAGCAGGCGGACGGACTCCTTACCCACAGATACGCAGTATTTT. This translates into CATSRRTDSLPTDTQYF.

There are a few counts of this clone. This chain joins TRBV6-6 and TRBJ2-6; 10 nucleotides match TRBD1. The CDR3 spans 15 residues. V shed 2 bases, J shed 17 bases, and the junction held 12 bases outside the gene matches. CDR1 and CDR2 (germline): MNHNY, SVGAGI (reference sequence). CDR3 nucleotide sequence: TGTGCCAGCAGTTACGAGGGGACAGGGGCCAACGCCTTGACTTTC. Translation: CASSYEGTGANALTF.

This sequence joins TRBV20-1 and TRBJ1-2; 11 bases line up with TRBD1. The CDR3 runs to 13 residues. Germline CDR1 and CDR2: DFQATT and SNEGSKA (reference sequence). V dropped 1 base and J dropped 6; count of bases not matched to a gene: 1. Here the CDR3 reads CSARAGQGDGYTF. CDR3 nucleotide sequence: TGCAGTGCTAGAGCGGGACAGGGGGATGGCTACACCTTC.

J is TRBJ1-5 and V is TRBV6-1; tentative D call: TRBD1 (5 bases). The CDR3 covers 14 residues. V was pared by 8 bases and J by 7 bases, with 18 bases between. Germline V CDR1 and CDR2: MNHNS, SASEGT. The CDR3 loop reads CASSHQGFGQPQHF. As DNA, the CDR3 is TGTGCCAGCTCCCATCAGGGTTTCGGGCAGCCCCAGCATTTT.

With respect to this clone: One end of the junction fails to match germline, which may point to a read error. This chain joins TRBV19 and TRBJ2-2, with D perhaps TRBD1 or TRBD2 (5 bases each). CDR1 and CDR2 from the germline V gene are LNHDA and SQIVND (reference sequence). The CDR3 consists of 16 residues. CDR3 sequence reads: CASSPGAVGNTGELFF. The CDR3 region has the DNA TGTGCCAGTAGTCCCGGGGCGGTCGGGAACACCGGTGAGCTGTTTTTT.

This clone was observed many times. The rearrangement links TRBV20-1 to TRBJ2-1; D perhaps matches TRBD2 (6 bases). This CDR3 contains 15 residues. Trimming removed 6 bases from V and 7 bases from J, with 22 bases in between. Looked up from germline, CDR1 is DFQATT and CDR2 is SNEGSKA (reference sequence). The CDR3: CSARGWQRANNEQFF. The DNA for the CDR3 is TGCAGTGCCCGCGGATGGCAGCGGGCCAATAATGAGCAGTTCTTC.

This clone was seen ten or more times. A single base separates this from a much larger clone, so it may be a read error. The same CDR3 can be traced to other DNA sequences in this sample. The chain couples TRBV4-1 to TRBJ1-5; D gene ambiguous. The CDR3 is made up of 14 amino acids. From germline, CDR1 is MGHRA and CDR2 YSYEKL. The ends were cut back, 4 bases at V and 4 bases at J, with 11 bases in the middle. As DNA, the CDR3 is TGCGCCAGCAGCCCAATTGATAGTAATCAGCCCCAGCATTTT. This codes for CASSPIDSNQPQHF.

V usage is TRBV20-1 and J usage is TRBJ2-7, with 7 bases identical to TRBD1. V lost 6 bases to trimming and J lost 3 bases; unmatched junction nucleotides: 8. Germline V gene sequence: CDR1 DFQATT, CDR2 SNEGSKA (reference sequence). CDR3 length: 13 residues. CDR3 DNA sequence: TGCAGTGCCCCGGGACAGAATGACTACGAGCAGTACTTC. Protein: CSAPGQNDYEQYF.

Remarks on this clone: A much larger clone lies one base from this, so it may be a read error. This chain's CDR3 is CASSPGLAPYGQYF. CDR3 nucleotide sequence: TGTGCCAGCAGCCCGGGACTAGCCCCCTACGGGCAGTACTTC. The chain joins TRBV7-2 to TRBJ2-7; 9 bases align to TRBD2. CDR3 length: 14 amino acids. The V gene's germline CDR1 is SGHTA and CDR2 FQGNSA. Full variable domain (rest looked up from reference TRBV7-2 and TRBJ2-7): GAGVSQSPSNKVTEKGKDVELRCDPISGHTALYWYRQSLGQGLEFLIYFQGNSAPDKSGLPSDRFSAERTGGSVSTLTIQRTQQEDSAVYLCASSPGLAPYGQYFGPGTRLTVT.

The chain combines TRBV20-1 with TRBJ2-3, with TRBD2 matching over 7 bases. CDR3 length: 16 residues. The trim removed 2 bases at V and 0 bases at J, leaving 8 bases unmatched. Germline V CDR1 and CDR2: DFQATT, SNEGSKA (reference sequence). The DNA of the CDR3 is TGCAGTGCTAGAAATGCGAGCGGGGCAAGCACAGATACGCAGTATTTT. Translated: CSARNASGASTDTQYF.

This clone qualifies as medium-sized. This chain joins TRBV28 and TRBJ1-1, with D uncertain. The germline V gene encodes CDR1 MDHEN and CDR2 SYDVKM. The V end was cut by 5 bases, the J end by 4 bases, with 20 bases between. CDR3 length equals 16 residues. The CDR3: CASSLTSGPRPTEAFF. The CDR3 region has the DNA TGTGCCAGCAGTCTAACGTCGGGTCCAAGACCCACTGAAGCTTTCTTT.

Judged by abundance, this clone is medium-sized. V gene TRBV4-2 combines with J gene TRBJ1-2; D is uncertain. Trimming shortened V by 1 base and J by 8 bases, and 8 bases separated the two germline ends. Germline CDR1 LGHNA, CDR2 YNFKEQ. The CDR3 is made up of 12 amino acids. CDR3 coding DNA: TGTGCCAGCAGCCAAGGGACGCTCGGCTACACCTTC. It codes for CASSQGTLGYTF.

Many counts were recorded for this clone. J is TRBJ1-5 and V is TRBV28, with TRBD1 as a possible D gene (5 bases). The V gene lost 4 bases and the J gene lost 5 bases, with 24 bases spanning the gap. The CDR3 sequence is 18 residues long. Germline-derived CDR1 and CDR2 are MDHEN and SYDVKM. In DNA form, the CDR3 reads TGTGCCAGCAGTTGGGCGGGGGGGAGCGCGGACCTGGATCAGCCCCAGCATTTT. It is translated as CASSWAGGSADLDQPQHF.

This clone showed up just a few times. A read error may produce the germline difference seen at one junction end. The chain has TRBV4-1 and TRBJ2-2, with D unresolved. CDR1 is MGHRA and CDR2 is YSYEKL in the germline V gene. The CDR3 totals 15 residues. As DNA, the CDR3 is TGCGCCAGCATCCAAGATTCCAGTGTCACCGGGGAGCTGTTTTTT. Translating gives CASIQDSSVTGELFF.

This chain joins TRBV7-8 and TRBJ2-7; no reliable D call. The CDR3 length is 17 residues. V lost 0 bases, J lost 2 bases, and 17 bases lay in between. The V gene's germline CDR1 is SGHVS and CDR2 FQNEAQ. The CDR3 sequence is CASSLASPGPLAYEQYF. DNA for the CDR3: TGTGCCAGCAGCTTAGCCTCCCCAGGCCCCCTAGCCTACGAGCAGTACTTC.

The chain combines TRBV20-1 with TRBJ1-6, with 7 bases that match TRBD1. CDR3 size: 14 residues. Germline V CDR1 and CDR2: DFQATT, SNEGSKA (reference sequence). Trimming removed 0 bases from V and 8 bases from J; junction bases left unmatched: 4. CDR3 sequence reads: CSARDGQDYSPLHF. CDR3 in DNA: TGCAGTGCTAGAGACGGACAGGATTATTCACCCCTCCACTTT.

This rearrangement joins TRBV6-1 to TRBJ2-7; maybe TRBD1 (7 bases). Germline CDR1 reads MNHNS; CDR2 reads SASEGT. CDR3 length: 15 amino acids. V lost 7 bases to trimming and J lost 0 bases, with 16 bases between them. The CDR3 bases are TGTGCCAGCATCGGGGGACAGCACCACTCCTACGAGCAGTACTTC. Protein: CASIGGQHHSYEQYF.

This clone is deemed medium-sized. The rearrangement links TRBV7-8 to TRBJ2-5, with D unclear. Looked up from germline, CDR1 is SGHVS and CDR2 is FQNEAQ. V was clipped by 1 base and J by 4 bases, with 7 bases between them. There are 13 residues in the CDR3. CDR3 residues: CASSLGSTETQYF. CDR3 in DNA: TGTGCCAGCAGCTTAGGATCGACAGAGACCCAGTACTTC. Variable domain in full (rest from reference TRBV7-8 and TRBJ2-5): GAGVSQSPRYKVAKRGQDVALRCDPISGHVSLFWYQQALGQGPEFLTYFQNEAQLDKSGLPSDRFFAERPEGSVSTLKIQRTQQEDSAVYLCASSLGSTETQYFGPGTRLLVL.

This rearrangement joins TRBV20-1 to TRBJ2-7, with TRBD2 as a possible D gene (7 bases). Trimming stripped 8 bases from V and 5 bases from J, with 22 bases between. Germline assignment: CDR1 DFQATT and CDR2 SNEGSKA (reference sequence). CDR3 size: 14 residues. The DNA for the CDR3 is TGCAGTTCTATATATAAATGGGAGGGGGACGAGCAGTACTTC. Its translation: CSSIYKWEGDEQYF.